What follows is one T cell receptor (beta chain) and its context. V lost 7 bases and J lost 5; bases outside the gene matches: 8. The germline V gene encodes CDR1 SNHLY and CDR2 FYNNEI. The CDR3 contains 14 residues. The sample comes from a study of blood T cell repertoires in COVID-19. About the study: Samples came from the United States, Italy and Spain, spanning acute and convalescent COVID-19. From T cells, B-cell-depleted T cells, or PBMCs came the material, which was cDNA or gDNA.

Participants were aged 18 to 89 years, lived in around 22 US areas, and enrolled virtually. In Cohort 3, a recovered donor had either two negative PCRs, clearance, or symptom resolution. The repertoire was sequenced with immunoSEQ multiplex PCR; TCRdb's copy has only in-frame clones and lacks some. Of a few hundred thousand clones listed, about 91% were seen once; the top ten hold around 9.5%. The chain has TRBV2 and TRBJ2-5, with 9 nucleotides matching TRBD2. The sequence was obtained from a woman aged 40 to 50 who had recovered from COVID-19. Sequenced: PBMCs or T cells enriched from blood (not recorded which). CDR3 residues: CASTYSGSIETQYF. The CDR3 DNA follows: TGTGCCAGCACCTATAGCGGGAGCATCGAGACCCAGTACTTC.